The clone carrying this T cell receptor beta chain is judged large (0.1 to 1%). These data belong to a study of T cells in Graves' hyperthyroidism and ophthalmopathy. Using RNA transcripts as the source, TCR beta CDR3 regions were amplified. HTBI primers were used for first-round RT-PCR of the TCR CDR3. TCRdb processed the multiplex PCR reads anew with MiXCR; each CDR3 protein has one entry. This table holds about 96,000 distinct CDR3 sequences, 51% found once. Germline CDR1 WSHSY, CDR2 SAAADI. The V and J ends lost 0 bases and 4 bases respectively, with 18 bases between them. The CDR3 runs to 17 residues.

The sequence came from a woman aged 40-49 years with Graves' hyperthyroidism. Material for sequencing was blood. The chain couples TRBV10-2 to TRBJ2-5; D is possibly TRBD2 (6 bases). The CDR3 protein is CASSESTRGTWLETQYF. CDR3 coding DNA: TGCGCCAGCAGTGAGTCGACTCGGGGGACGTGGTTAGAGACCCAGTACTTC.